This TCR beta chain was documented in a study of early T cells in non-severe SARS-CoV-2 infection. This clonotype was seen a handful of times. Antigen: not known. Study-level points and caveats: Sequences matched to VDJdb favored anti-spike CD8 responses, while private and CD4 specificities were missed.

Per germline, CDR1 DFQATT and CDR2 SNEGSKA (reference sequence). The CDR3 length is 13 residues. The ends were cut back, 3 bases at V and 3 bases at J, with 12 bases in the middle. Unique molecular identifiers were attached to individual cDNA molecules. MiXCR was run by TCRdb on the 5' RACE reads, yielding one entry per CDR3 protein. The sample lists under 70,000 distinct CDR3 sequences; about 7.7% were seen once. V is TRBV20-1 and J is TRBJ2-7, with TRBD2 as a possible D gene (5 bases). This TCR derives from an adult who was a healthcare worker with PCR-confirmed SARS-CoV-2 infection or an uninfected control (not recorded which). The input for sequencing was whole blood, taken at baseline. This CDR3 is CSASDGDFYEQYF. CDR3 nucleotides: TGCAGTGCTAGTGACGGGGATTTCTACGAGCAGTACTTC.